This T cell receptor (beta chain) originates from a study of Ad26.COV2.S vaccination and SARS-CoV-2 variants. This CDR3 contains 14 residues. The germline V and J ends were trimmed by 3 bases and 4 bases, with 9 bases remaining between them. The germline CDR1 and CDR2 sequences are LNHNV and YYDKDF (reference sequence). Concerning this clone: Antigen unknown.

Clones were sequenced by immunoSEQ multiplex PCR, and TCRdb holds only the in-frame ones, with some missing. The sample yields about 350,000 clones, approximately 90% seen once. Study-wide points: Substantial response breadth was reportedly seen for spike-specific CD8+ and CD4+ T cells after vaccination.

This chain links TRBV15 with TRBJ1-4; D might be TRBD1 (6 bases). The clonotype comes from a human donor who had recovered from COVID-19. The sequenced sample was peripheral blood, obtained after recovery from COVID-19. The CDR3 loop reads CATSSQGLNEKLFF. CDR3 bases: TGTGCCACCAGCAGCCAGGGGCTTAATGAAAAACTGTTTTTT.